This T cell receptor beta chain originates from a study of cytomegalovirus exposure and HLA in healthy donors. General study results and limits: Across donors, most TCRs were seen rarely, yet some public ones were widespread. No immune exposure information besides CMV serostatus was available.

CDR1 and CDR2 (germline): SGHTS, YDEGEE. V lost 2 bases to trimming and J lost 4 bases, with 16 bases between them. This CDR3 has 16 residues. Details on this clone: No antigen is known for it.

PCR amplification relied on 60 Vbeta primers (plus 13 Jbeta primers). The data were produced by immunoSEQ multiplex PCR, yet TCRdb's version contains in-frame clones alone and is incomplete. The sample has approximately 150,000 clones, roughly three quarters seen once. The chain employs TRBV5-8 and TRBJ1-5; no firm D call. The specimen sequenced was PBMCs. This sequence was found in a woman aged 35 to 49 in good health and CMV-seronegative. In DNA form, the CDR3 reads TGTGCCAGCAGCTTATTCGGACGGCGAGGGAATCAGCCCCAGCATTTT. Encoded protein: CASSLFGRRGNQPQHF.